Each of the 27 T cell receptor beta chains below was sequenced from the same sample in a study of blood T cell repertoires in COVID-19. Here immunoSEQ multiplex PCR was the method, and the copy in TCRdb shows in-frame clones only, minus some. The sample contains about 90,000 clones, around 90% of which appear only once. The specimen sequenced was peripheral blood. These receptors originate from a male donor with acute or convalescent COVID-19.

The rearrangement joins TRBV5-4 to TRBJ1-4, with 7 bases lining up with TRBD1. This CDR3 region has 15 residues. The germline CDR1 and CDR2 sequences are SGHNT and YYREEE (reference sequence). Trimming took 4 bases from V and 5 from J; bases not matched to a gene: 8. The CDR3 is CASSRRDSKNEKLFF. The CDR3 coding sequence is TGTGCCAGCAGCCGACGGGACAGCAAAAATGAAAAACTGTTTTTT.

This clone was recorded only once. The chain uses TRBV30 and TRBJ2-5, with D possibly TRBD1 on 5 matching bases. Germline V gene sequence: CDR1 GTSNPN, CDR2 SVGIG (reference sequence). The V end lost 2 bases, the J end lost 1 base, and 14 bases lay between the germline ends. The CDR3 runs to 15 residues. This CDR3 is CAWSHKRTIQETQYF. DNA for the CDR3: TGTGCCTGGAGTCATAAACGGACAATCCAAGAGACCCAGTACTTC. The entire variable domain, with the rest obtained from reference TRBV30 and TRBJ2-5, is as follows: SQTIHQWPATLVQPVGSPLSLECTVEGTSNPNLYWYRQAAGRGLQLLFYSVGIGQISSEVPQNLSASRPQDRQFILSSKKLLLSDSGFYLCAWSHKRTIQETQYFGPGTRLLVL.

CDR3 region: CASSSNSFRGNEKLFF. CDR3 DNA: TGCGCCAGCAGCTCGAACAGCTTCAGGGGTAATGAAAAACTGTTTTTT. The chain joins TRBV5-1 to TRBJ1-4; tentative D call: TRBD1 (6 bases). CDR1 and CDR2 from the germline V gene are SGHRS and YFSETQ. V lost 3 bases and J lost 4, with 16 bases in between. CDR3 size: 16 residues.

The J gene is TRBJ1-1, the V gene TRBV10-3; D call uncertain. This CDR3 has 14 residues. V was pared by 4 bases and J by 1 base, with 10 bases between. The V gene's germline CDR1 is ENHRY and CDR2 SYGVKD. The CDR3, as DNA: TGTGCCATCAGTGTGGGCAGAGAGAACACTGAAGCTTTCTTT. This codes for CAISVGRENTEAFF.

The CDR3 loop reads CAIRGGQGDPNGYTF. CDR3 nucleotides: TGTGCCATCAGGGGGGGACAGGGGGACCCGAATGGCTACACCTTC. The chain is built from TRBV10-3 and TRBJ1-2; 11 nucleotides line up with TRBD1. V was pared by 6 bases and J by 6 bases, with 9 bases of the junction left unmatched. CDR3 length equals 15 residues. CDR1 is ENHRY, CDR2 SYGVKD, per germline.

The chain links TRBV18 to TRBJ2-1, with TRBD1 identical over 7 bases. The trim removed 1 base at V and 10 bases at J, leaving 19 bases unmatched. Per germline, CDR1 KGHSH and CDR2 LQKENI. The CDR3 spans 18 residues. This CDR3 is CASSPRAFRDSLFLEQFF. The CDR3 DNA sequence: TGTGCCAGCTCACCACGAGCCTTCCGGGACAGCCTATTTTTAGAGCAGTTCTTC.

The chain uses TRBV28 and TRBJ2-7; the D gene is possibly TRBD1 (5 bases). Trimming shortened V by 7 bases and J by 3 bases, and 13 bases separated the two germline ends. The germline gives CDR1 MDHEN, CDR2 SYDVKM. There are 13 residues in the CDR3. The CDR3 spells CASTTENNYEQYF. The DNA of the CDR3 is TGTGCCAGCACGACAGAGAATAACTACGAGCAGTACTTC.

The chain has TRBV6-6 and TRBJ1-5; D is uncertain. CDR3 length: 13 amino acids. Germline V lookup: CDR1 MNHNY, CDR2 SVGAGI (reference sequence). V was cut by 2 bases and J by 2 bases, with 4 bases left in between. The CDR3 is CASSYERNQPQHF. For the CDR3, the DNA is TGTGCCAGCAGTTACGAGCGCAATCAGCCCCAGCATTTT.

This clone turned up a few times. The CDR3 DNA sequence: TGTGCCAGCAGCTTTAGTCCGAAAGGGAGCGAAAAACTGTTTTTT. Encoded protein: CASSFSPKGSEKLFF. V and J are TRBV7-8 and TRBJ1-4; D gene uncertain. CDR1 is SGHVS, CDR2 FQNEAQ, per germline. The CDR3 is made up of 15 amino acids. V was trimmed by 3 bases and J by 8 bases, leaving 16 bases between them.

The chain links TRBV7-9 to TRBJ2-7; perhaps TRBD1 as D (6 bases). V was cut by 0 bases and J by 2 bases, with 11 bases left in between. CDR3 length: 15 amino acids. The germline V gene encodes CDR1 SEHNR and CDR2 FQNEAQ (reference sequence). CDR3 in DNA: TGTGCCAGCAGCTTAGCGGACCCAGGGGCCTACGAGCAGTACTTC. It yields the protein CASSLADPGAYEQYF.

The J gene is TRBJ1-1, the V gene TRBV12-3 or TRBV12-4; perhaps TRBD1 as D (6 bases). This CDR3 is built from 12 residues. V was clipped by 5 bases and J by 7 bases, with 11 bases between them. CDR3 DNA sequence: TGTGCCAGCAGTCGGACAGATCATGAAGCTTTCTTT. It encodes CASSRTDHEAFF.

The chain employs TRBV5-1 and TRBJ1-4; 7 bases line up with TRBD1. The germline CDR1 and CDR2 sequences are SGHRS and YFSETQ. Trimming took 4 bases from V and 3 from J; bases not matched to a gene: 6. The CDR3 runs 15 residues. This CDR3 is CASSATGTANEKLFF. The CDR3 nucleotides are TGCGCCAGCAGCGCAACCGGGACAGCTAATGAAAAACTGTTTTTT.

The genes are TRBV5-5 and TRBJ1-1, with 9 nucleotides matching TRBD1. Germline trimming cut 4 bases from V and 2 bases from J; bases unmatched to any gene: 6. Germline assignment: CDR1 SGHKS and CDR2 YYEKEE (reference sequence). CDR3 length: 15 residues. DNA for the CDR3: TGTGCCAGCAGCAGCCGGGACAGGGTAAACACTGAAGCTTTCTTT. Encoded protein: CASSSRDRVNTEAFF.

The genes are TRBV6-5 and TRBJ2-1; 11 bases match TRBD2. The CDR3 sequence is 12 residues long. CDR1 and CDR2 from the germline V gene are MNHEY and SVGAGI. With 4 bases clipped from V and 15 bases from J, the junction kept 5 bases outside the gene matches. CDR3 in amino acids: CASSSASGGTFF. In DNA form, the CDR3 reads TGTGCCAGCAGTTCGGCTAGCGGGGGGACGTTCTTC.

The DNA of the CDR3 is TGCGCCAGCAGAAAGGGGACAACGTCTGAAGCTTTCTTT. Protein: CASRKGTTSEAFF. The chain employs TRBV23-1 and TRBJ1-1; TRBD1 might be the D (6 bases). TRBV23-1 is an ORF for which the function is uncertain. Trimming pared 6 bases from V and 6 bases from J, leaving 14 bases between. This CDR3 has 13 amino acids.

J is TRBJ1-6 and V is TRBV19; D not resolved. Germline V gives CDR1 LNHDA, CDR2 SQIVND (reference sequence). Trimming stripped 6 bases from V and 10 bases from J, with 19 bases between. The length of the CDR3 is 15 residues. Here the CDR3 DNA reads TGTGCCAGTAGAGGAGGGCGGGGTATAAGCTCACCCCTCCACTTT. It encodes CASRGGRGISSPLHF.

This clone was found once. J is TRBJ2-3 and V is TRBV7-2; 7 bases align to TRBD1. This CDR3 spans 14 amino acids. CDR1 is SGHTA and CDR2 is FQGNSA in the germline V gene. J lost 3 bases, V lost 5 bases, and 5 bases had no gene match. Here the CDR3 DNA reads TGTGCCAGCAGCCCTACAGGGGCGACAGATACGCAGTATTTT. This sequence encodes CASSPTGATDTQYF.

The rearrangement joins TRBV5-1 to TRBJ2-3; no firm D call. Per the germline V gene, CDR1 is SGHRS and CDR2 is YFSETQ. V lost 0 bases and J lost 0, with 11 bases in between. This CDR3 is built from 16 residues. The CDR3 bases are TGCGCCAGCAGCTTGGGTACCTCGACTAGCACAGATACGCAGTATTTT. Its translation is CASSLGTSTSTDTQYF.

CDR3 sequence: CASRPLGSSYNEQFF. CDR3 sequence (DNA): TGCGCCAGCAGACCACTAGGGAGCTCCTACAATGAGCAGTTCTTC. The V gene is TRBV5-1, the J gene TRBJ2-1, with a possible D match to TRBD2 (5 bases). The CDR3 loop spans 15 amino acids. Trimming pared 5 bases from V and 0 bases from J, leaving 12 bases between. CDR1 is SGHRS and CDR2 is YFSETQ in the germline V gene. Together with reference TRBV5-1 and TRBJ2-1, the CDR3 gives the full variable domain: KAGVTQTPRYLIKTRGQQVTLSCSPISGHRSVSWYQQTPGQGLQFLFEYFSETQRNKGNFPGRFSGRQFSNSRSEMNVSTLELGDSALYLCASRPLGSSYNEQFFGPGTRLTVL.

V is TRBV6-4 and J is TRBJ2-3; 7 bases line up with TRBD2. J lost 0 bases, V lost 4 bases, and 1 base had no gene match. CDR1 and CDR2 from the germline V gene are MRHNA and SNTAGT. This CDR3 has 14 amino acids. The CDR3 nucleotides read TGTGCCAGCAGTGTCGGGGGGAGCACAGATACGCAGTATTTT. This gives the protein CASSVGGSTDTQYF.

The gene calls are TRBV5-5 and TRBJ2-2; D is perhaps TRBD1 (6 bases). The CDR3 contains 15 residues. Trimming pared 3 bases from V and 1 base from J, leaving 10 bases between. Per germline, CDR1 SGHKS and CDR2 YYEKEE (reference sequence). CDR3 in amino acids: CASSSGQMNTGELFF. CDR3 nucleotide sequence: TGTGCCAGCAGCTCTGGACAGATGAACACCGGGGAGCTGTTTTTT.

This chain connects TRBV5-1 to TRBJ2-3, with 7 positions matching TRBD1. Trimming took 4 bases from V and 4 from J; bases not matched to a gene: 9. Germline V gives CDR1 SGHRS, CDR2 YFSETQ. The CDR3 is 15 residues long. Here the CDR3 DNA reads TGCGCCAGCAGCCCCCGACAGGGATTGTCAGATACGCAGTATTTT. Its translation is CASSPRQGLSDTQYF.

The rearrangement links TRBV4-2 to TRBJ2-5; TRBD1 aligns across 7 bases. Per the germline V gene, CDR1 is LGHNA and CDR2 is YNFKEQ. V was pared by 2 bases and J by 5 bases, with 11 bases of the junction left unmatched. The CDR3 runs to 16 residues. The CDR3 DNA reads TGTGCCAGCAGCCAAACAACGGGACAGAATAGCGAGACCCAGTACTTC. Translation: CASSQTTGQNSETQYF.

This clone turned up a few times. The chain couples TRBV24-1 to TRBJ2-5; tentative D call: TRBD2 (5 bases). V was trimmed by 1 base and J by 3 bases, leaving 17 bases between them. The CDR3 covers 17 residues. CDR1 KGHDR and CDR2 SFDVKD come from the germline V gene. The CDR3 reads CATSDFWAEDGEETQYF. The DNA for the CDR3 is TGTGCCACCAGTGATTTTTGGGCTGAGGACGGGGAAGAGACCCAGTACTTC.

This chain links TRBV5-1 with TRBJ1-1; 8 bases match TRBD1. After removal of 6 bases from V and 6 bases from J, the junction contained 10 bases not matched to a gene. The germline CDR1 and CDR2 sequences are SGHRS and YFSETQ. The CDR3 consists of 14 residues. This CDR3 reads CASKGRQGAPEAFF. The CDR3 coding sequence is TGCGCCAGCAAAGGGAGGCAGGGGGCCCCTGAAGCTTTCTTT.

This chain connects TRBV5-5 to TRBJ1-5; a weak D match, TRBD1 (6 bases). Germline V gene lookup returns CDR1 SGHKS and CDR2 YYEKEE (reference sequence). The CDR3 runs to 16 residues. The V and J ends lost 0 bases and 1 base respectively, with 11 bases between them. This CDR3 reads CASSLAGVQSNQPQHF. CDR3 in DNA: TGTGCCAGCAGCTTGGCAGGGGTTCAAAGCAATCAGCCCCAGCATTTT.

The chain joins TRBV5-1 to TRBJ2-2; D is uncertain. There are 16 residues in the CDR3. Trimming cost V 0 bases and J 0 bases, with 9 bases left between them. In germline, CDR1 is SGHRS, CDR2 YFSETQ. CDR3 residues: CASSLDGRTNTGELFF. DNA for the CDR3: TGCGCCAGCAGCTTGGATGGCAGAACGAACACCGGGGAGCTGTTTTTT.